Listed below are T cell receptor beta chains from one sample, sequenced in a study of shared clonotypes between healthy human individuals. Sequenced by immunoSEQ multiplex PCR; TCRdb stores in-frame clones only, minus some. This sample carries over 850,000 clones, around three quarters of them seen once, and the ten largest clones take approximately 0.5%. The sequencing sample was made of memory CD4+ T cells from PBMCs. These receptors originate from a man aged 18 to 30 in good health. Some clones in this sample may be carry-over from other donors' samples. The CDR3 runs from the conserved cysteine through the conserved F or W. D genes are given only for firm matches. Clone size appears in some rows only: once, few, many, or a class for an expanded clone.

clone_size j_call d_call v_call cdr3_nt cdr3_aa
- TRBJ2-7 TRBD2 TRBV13 TGTGCCAGCAGGCGGGCGGGAGGGCCCTACGAGCAGTACTTC CASRRAGGPYEQYF
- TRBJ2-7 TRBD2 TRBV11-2 TGTGCCAGCAGCTCCTTAGCGGGAGGGCCGGGCGAGCAGTACTTC CASSSLAGGPGEQYF
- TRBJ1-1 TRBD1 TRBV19 TGTGCCAGTATTCTACAGGGGGCCACTGAAGCTTTCTTT CASILQGATEAFF
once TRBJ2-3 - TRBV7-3 TGTGCCAGCAGCCGAGGACAGCTGAGCACAGATACGCAGTATTTT CASSRGQLSTDTQYF
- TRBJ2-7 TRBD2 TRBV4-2 TGTGCCAGCAGCCAAGGTTCTATCCGGGAGGGCCTTTACGAGCAGTACTTC CASSQGSIREGLYEQYF
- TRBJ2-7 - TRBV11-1 TGTGCCAGCAGCCGGGCGATCGGGGGACATCGGCGGGACGAGCAGTACTTC CASSRAIGGHRRDEQYF
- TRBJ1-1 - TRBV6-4 TGTGCCAGCAGTGCATTCAGGGGGAACACTGAAGCTTTCTTT CASSAFRGNTEAFF
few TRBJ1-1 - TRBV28 TGTGCCAGCAGTTTATGGCAATTTTTGAAAGGGGACACTGAAGCTTTCTTT CASSLWQFLKGDTEAFF
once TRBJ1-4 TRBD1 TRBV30 TGTGCCTCGCGGGACAGGGGGTTTTCGGATGAAAAACTGTTTTTT CASRDRGFSDEKLFF
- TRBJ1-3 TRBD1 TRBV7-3 TGTGCCAGCAGCCGAGAGCCGGGACAGGGAAACACCATATATTTT CASSREPGQGNTIYF
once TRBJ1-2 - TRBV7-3 TGTGCCAGCAGCCCGGGGGACAACTATGGCTACACCTTC CASSPGDNYGYTF
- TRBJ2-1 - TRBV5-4 TGTGCCAGCAGCAGTGACAATGAGCAGTTCTTC CASSSDNEQFF
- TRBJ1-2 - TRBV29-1 TGCAGCGTTGAGGGGCGGGGGGTTTCCTATGGCTACACCTTC CSVEGRGVSYGYTF
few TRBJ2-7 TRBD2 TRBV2 TGTGCCAGCAACGACGGGAGGGCCTACGAGCAGTACTTC CASNDGRAYEQYF
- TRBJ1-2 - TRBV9 TGTGCCAGCAGCGCGCTGGGGGGAGCTAACTATGGCTACACCTTC CASSALGGANYGYTF
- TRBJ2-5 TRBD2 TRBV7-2 TGTGCCAGCAGCTTTAACCGCGGGAGAGAGACCCAGTACTTC CASSFNRGRETQYF
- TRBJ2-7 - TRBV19 TGTGCCAGTAGTATTGGGGGTGGGGCCTACGAGCAGTACTTC CASSIGGGAYEQYF